This entry lists 30 T cell receptor beta chains sequenced from one sample in a study of identical twins. TCRdb passed the 5' RACE reads through MiXCR, listing each CDR3 protein once. The repertoire holds 600,000 to 700,000 distinct CDR3 sequences, with approximately 22% as singletons. These data were also filed under a second study, of T cells expressing NK-cell markers.

Sequencing was done on a sample of PBMCs. Receptor source: a young woman in good health.

The chain carries TRBV7-9 and TRBJ2-1; 10 nucleotides align to TRBD2. The V gene end was trimmed by 5 bases and the J gene end by 7 bases; junction bases not matched to a gene: 11. This CDR3 comprises 16 residues. Looked up from germline, CDR1 is SEHNR and CDR2 is FQNEAQ (reference sequence). The CDR3 DNA sequence: TGTGCCAGCAGCCCGACGTCTAGCGGGAGCCGAAATGAGCAGTTCTTC. It encodes CASSPTSSGSRNEQFF.

This sequence joins TRBV19 and TRBJ1-1, with a tentative D call TRBD1 (5 bases). The CDR3 is 13 amino acids. Trimming removed 5 bases from V and 4 bases from J, with 11 bases in between. CDR1 is LNHDA and CDR2 is SQIVND in the germline V gene (reference sequence). CDR3 amino acids: CASSAQVSTEAFF. CDR3 bases: TGTGCCAGTAGTGCACAGGTGTCCACTGAAGCTTTCTTT.

The chain combines TRBV9 with TRBJ1-5; D gene ambiguous. V was shortened by 4 bases and J by 0 bases, with 11 bases between the two germline ends. The CDR3 length is 15 residues. CDR1 is SGDLS and CDR2 is YYNGEE in the germline V gene. The CDR3 reads CASSKTSSSNQPQHF. CDR3 nucleotide sequence: TGTGCCAGCAGCAAGACAAGCTCTAGCAATCAGCCCCAGCATTTT.

The chain uses TRBV5-5 and TRBJ1-2, with unresolved D. Germline V lookup: CDR1 SGHKS, CDR2 YYEKEE (reference sequence). The V end lost 0 bases, the J end lost 3 bases, and 12 bases lay between the germline ends. The CDR3 consists of 15 residues. In DNA, the CDR3 is TGTGCCAGCAGCTTGGTTCCAGACACTTACTATGGCTACACCTTC. It yields the protein CASSLVPDTYYGYTF.

The chain joins TRBV5-1 to TRBJ2-2; D might be TRBD1 or TRBD2, each matching 5 bases. Trimming took 6 bases from V and 1 from J, leaving 10 bases between them. Per germline, CDR1 SGHRS and CDR2 YFSETQ. The CDR3 is 14 amino acids. The CDR3 coding sequence is TGCGCCAGCAACGAGGGGCAGAACACCGGGGAGCTGTTTTTT. It is translated as CASNEGQNTGELFF.

This clonotype was picked up a small number of times. V gene TRBV4-3 combines with J gene TRBJ2-7, with D perhaps given as TRBD1 or TRBD2 (6 bases each). The CDR3 is 14 residues long. V was clipped by 3 bases and J by 7 bases, with 16 bases between them. Germline loops: CDR1 LGHNA, CDR2 YSLEER. The CDR3 sequence: CASSQNPTGGEQYF. The CDR3 DNA reads as TGCGCCAGCAGCCAGAACCCGACAGGAGGGGAGCAGTACTTC.

The chain recombines TRBV5-1 with TRBJ2-5; the D gene is possibly TRBD2 (5 bases). The germline gives CDR1 SGHRS, CDR2 YFSETQ. The CDR3 consists of 14 residues. Trimming left V 1 base short and J 5 bases short, with 12 bases between. CDR3 sequence reads: CASSLFGEGETQYF. CDR3 DNA sequence: TGCGCCAGCAGCTTGTTCGGGGAAGGTGAGACCCAGTACTTC.

Only a few counts were recorded for this clonotype. This sequence joins TRBV20-1 and TRBJ2-7; a possible D gene is TRBD1 (6 bases). The ends were cut back, 6 bases at V and 7 bases at J, with 19 bases in the middle. Germline assignment: CDR1 DFQATT and CDR2 SNEGSKA (reference sequence). This CDR3 is 13 amino acids long. The CDR3 bases are TGCAGTGCCACGAGGGGGACCGTAGAGGAGCAGTACTTC. This gives the protein CSATRGTVEEQYF.

The V call is TRBV29-1, the J call TRBJ1-1; D not resolved. Germline CDR1 reads SQVTM; CDR2 reads ANQGSEA. V lost 7 bases to trimming and J lost 7 bases, with 10 bases between them. The CDR3 covers 10 residues. DNA of the CDR3: TGCAGCGGGGGAGTGCGTGAAGCTTTCTTT. This sequence encodes CSGGVREAFF.

This clonotype was observed a handful of times. This chain joins TRBV20-1 and TRBJ2-7; TRBD2 matches at 8 bases. The V gene's germline CDR1 is DFQATT and CDR2 SNEGSKA (reference sequence). V was clipped by 3 bases and J by 2 bases; unmatched bases: 3. The CDR3 has 13 residues. DNA for the CDR3: TGCAGTGCTAGGACTAGCGATACCTACGAGCAGTACTTC. Protein product: CSARTSDTYEQYF.

V usage is TRBV4-1 and J usage is TRBJ1-2; 7 nucleotides line up with TRBD1. The CDR3 contains 15 residues. Germline V CDR1 and CDR2: MGHRA, YSYEKL. The trim removed 2 bases at V and 4 bases at J, leaving 7 bases unmatched. The CDR3 here is CASSQPGTDFYGYTF. CDR3 coding DNA: TGCGCCAGCAGCCAACCTGGGACAGATTTCTATGGCTACACCTTC.

This clonotype was counted between two and nine times. The rearrangement uses TRBV5-1 and TRBJ2-1; D not resolved. The germline gives CDR1 SGHRS, CDR2 YFSETQ. The V end was cut by 7 bases, the J end by 9 bases, with 11 bases between. The CDR3 has 11 residues. This chain's CDR3 is CASASSTEQFF. The CDR3 nucleotides read TGCGCCAGCGCCTCATCCACTGAGCAGTTCTTC.

This clonotype was recorded only once. The chain links TRBV7-7 to TRBJ2-3, with a possible D match to TRBD1 (5 bases). The CDR3 is 15 residues long. V was cut by 5 bases and J by 3 bases, with 15 bases left in between. Germline V CDR1 and CDR2: SSHAT, FNYEAQ (reference sequence). CDR3 DNA sequence: TGTGCCAGCAGCCTTGAAGGGGCGGTTACAGATACGCAGTATTTT. Its protein product is CASSLEGAVTDTQYF.

In its sample, this clonotype was seen a few times. The chain combines TRBV7-8 with TRBJ2-7; maybe TRBD1 (6 bases). Trimming pared 3 bases from V and 2 bases from J, leaving 11 bases between. The CDR3 covers 14 residues. Germline-derived CDR1 and CDR2 are SGHVS and FQNEAQ. The CDR3 bases are TGTGCCAGCAGCTTCCCTGGACAGACCTACGAGCAGTACTTC. Its protein product is CASSFPGQTYEQYF.

The J gene is TRBJ2-3, the V gene TRBV12-3 or TRBV12-4, with 10 bases aligning to TRBD2. V gave up 4 bases and J gave up 5 bases; unmatched junction bases: 9. This CDR3 spans 16 amino acids. The CDR3 nucleotides are TGTGCCAGCAGTTCGAGGACTAGCGGCCTACAAGATACGCAGTATTTT. Translating it yields CASSSRTSGLQDTQYF.

This clonotype came up many times. The chain carries TRBV20-1 and TRBJ2-7; D is unclear. Germline assignment: CDR1 DFQATT and CDR2 SNEGSKA (reference sequence). The CDR3 runs 15 residues. V was trimmed by 5 bases and J by 6 bases, leaving 23 bases between them. The CDR3 reads CSASPQRTMRLEQYF. In DNA, the CDR3 is TGCAGTGCTTCACCACAGAGAACTATGCGGCTCGAGCAGTACTTC.

This clonotype was recorded at least ten times. This chain connects TRBV9 to TRBJ2-5; no firm D call. The length of the CDR3 is 12 residues. Looked up from germline, CDR1 is SGDLS and CDR2 is YYNGEE. Trimming took 3 bases from V and 5 from J, leaving 8 bases between them. The CDR3 nucleotides read TGTGCCAGCAGCGCCCTAGGGGAGACCCAGTACTTC. It yields the protein CASSALGETQYF.

This clonotype was counted at least ten times. The gene calls are TRBV3-1 and TRBJ1-2; D not resolved. CDR3 length equals 14 residues. V lost 1 base and J lost 2, with 8 bases in between. Germline loops: CDR1 LGHDT, CDR2 YNNKEL (reference sequence). The CDR3 spells CASSQANTNYGYTF. CDR3 DNA: TGTGCCAGCAGCCAAGCTAACACAAACTATGGCTACACCTTC.

CDR3 loop: CASSQVAEITEAFF. CDR3 bases: TGCGCCAGCAGCCAAGTTGCAGAGATCACTGAAGCTTTCTTT. This rearrangement joins TRBV4-1 to TRBJ1-1; no clear D gene. The germline CDR1 and CDR2 sequences are MGHRA and YSYEKL. V dropped 1 base and J dropped 4 bases, with 10 bases sitting between them. The CDR3 runs to 14 residues.

The V call is TRBV7-9, the J call TRBJ2-5; 10 bases are a match to TRBD1. Germline trimming cut 5 bases from V and 7 bases from J; bases unmatched to any gene: 7. Per germline, CDR1 SEHNR and CDR2 FQNEAQ (reference sequence). The CDR3 loop spans 14 amino acids. The CDR3 nucleotides read TGTGCCAGCAGCGACCGACAGGGGGCCGGGACCCAGTACTTC. Its protein product is CASSDRQGAGTQYF.

This clonotype was recorded a few times. V and J are TRBV10-3 and TRBJ1-2; 9 nucleotides agree with TRBD1. This CDR3 has 13 amino acids. CDR1 ENHRY and CDR2 SYGVKD come from the germline V gene. After removal of 7 bases from V and 7 bases from J, the junction contained 7 bases not matched to a gene. The CDR3 DNA is TGTGCCATCATCGGGACAGGGACGGGTGGCTACACCTTC. Protein product: CAIIGTGTGGYTF.

About this clonotype itself: This may come from a read error, since a much larger clone is one base off. The chain combines TRBV6-5 with TRBJ1-5; no clear D. The germline V gene has CDR1 MNHEY and CDR2 SVGAGI. V lost 2 bases to trimming and J lost 1 base, with 6 bases between them. The CDR3 spans 14 residues. CDR3 nucleotides: TGTGCCAGCAGTTACAGGAGGAGCAATCAGCCCCAGCATTTT. Amino acid sequence: CASSYRRSNQPQHF.

The genes are TRBV9 and TRBJ2-7; no clear D gene. Germline V lookup: CDR1 SGDLS, CDR2 YYNGEE. This CDR3 has 14 residues. The V and J ends lost 0 bases and 2 bases respectively, with 9 bases between them. The CDR3 protein is CASSVELQAYEQYF. The CDR3 region has the DNA TGTGCCAGCAGCGTAGAGCTGCAGGCCTACGAGCAGTACTTC.

The chain has TRBV30 and TRBJ2-7; 8 bases are shared with TRBD1. The CDR3 has 13 amino acids. With 4 bases clipped from V and 3 bases from J, the junction kept 5 bases outside the gene matches. Germline V gene data show CDR1 as GTSNPN and CDR2 as SVGIG (reference sequence). CDR3 nucleotides: TGTGCCTGGACCTCCGGGACAGGCTACGAGCAGTACTTC. The encoded protein is CAWTSGTGYEQYF.

This clonotype was counted between two and nine times. This chain's CDR3 is CATGAPGDNEQFF. CDR3 nucleotides: TGTGCCACAGGGGCGCCCGGAGACAATGAGCAGTTCTTC. The chain carries TRBV6-1 and TRBJ2-1, with D perhaps TRBD1 (6 bases). CDR1 and CDR2 from the germline V gene are MNHNS and SASEGT. The CDR3 is 13 residues long. The V end lost 10 bases, the J end lost 5 bases, and 15 bases lay between the germline ends.

This clonotype was detected many times. A much larger clonotype is one base distant, so this may be a read error. This sequence joins TRBV12-3 or TRBV12-4 and TRBJ1-1; D not certain. V was trimmed by 6 bases and J by 1 base, leaving 3 bases between them. The CDR3 totals 11 residues. CDR3 loop: CASSWNTEAFF. CDR3 bases: TGTGCCAGCAGCTGGAACACTGAAGCTTTCTTT.

This clonotype appeared many times. The V call is TRBV7-9, the J call TRBJ2-1, with D perhaps matching TRBD2 (6 bases). CDR1 is SEHNR, CDR2 FQNEAQ, per germline (reference sequence). The CDR3 runs to 12 residues. The V end lost 6 bases, the J end lost 5 bases, and 8 bases lay between the germline ends. The CDR3 here is CASRRDDNEQFF. CDR3 nucleotide sequence: TGTGCCAGCAGGCGGGATGACAATGAGCAGTTCTTC.

This clonotype has more than one count but fewer than ten. V gene TRBV9 combines with J gene TRBJ1-2, with 7 bases aligning to TRBD1. Germline CDR1 and CDR2: SGDLS and YYNGEE. V lost 3 bases, J lost 7 bases, and 9 bases stayed unmatched. This CDR3 has 14 amino acids. CDR3: CASSAYRGSGGYTF. Written as DNA, the CDR3 is TGTGCCAGCAGCGCCTACAGGGGATCTGGTGGCTACACCTTC.

This clonotype was picked up a small number of times. V and J are TRBV13 and TRBJ2-5; 10 nucleotides align to TRBD2. V shed 4 bases, J shed 0 bases, and the junction held 5 bases outside the gene matches. The CDR3 totals 16 residues. Germline V gene data show CDR1 as PRHDT and CDR2 as FYEKMQ (reference sequence). CDR3 amino acids: CASSSILAGYQETQYF. CDR3 nucleotides: TGTGCCAGCAGCTCGATACTAGCGGGGTACCAAGAGACCCAGTACTTC.

This chain joins TRBV7-2 and TRBJ2-1, with 11 bases identical to TRBD2. The CDR3 spans 15 residues. Per germline, CDR1 SGHTA and CDR2 FQGNSA. J lost 7 bases, V lost 5 bases, and 7 bases had no gene match. The CDR3 region has the DNA TGTGCCAGCAGCGGACGTAGCGGGAGGGGAAATGAGCAGTTCTTC. Encoded protein: CASSGRSGRGNEQFF.